One TCR beta chain is described in this entry. V lost 2 bases and J 1 base, leaving 11 bases between the germline ends. The CDR3 length is 15 residues. The germline V gene encodes CDR1 SGHAT and CDR2 FQNNGV. TCRdb's table, derived via immunoSEQ multiplex PCR, lists solely in-frame clones and lacks some. The repertoire holds about 59,000 clones, with roughly 93% as singletons. These data belong to a study of T cell changes during pregnancy in multiple sclerosis. V and J are TRBV11-2 and TRBJ2-5; D not certain. The clonotype was recovered from a female donor with multiple sclerosis, enrolled in a pregnancy study. Specimen: CD8+ T cells from peripheral blood mononuclear cells, collected in the third trimester of pregnancy. This CDR3 is CASSLRPASQETQYF. CDR3 in DNA: TGTGCCAGCAGCTTAAGGCCAGCTAGCCAAGAGACCCAGTACTTC.